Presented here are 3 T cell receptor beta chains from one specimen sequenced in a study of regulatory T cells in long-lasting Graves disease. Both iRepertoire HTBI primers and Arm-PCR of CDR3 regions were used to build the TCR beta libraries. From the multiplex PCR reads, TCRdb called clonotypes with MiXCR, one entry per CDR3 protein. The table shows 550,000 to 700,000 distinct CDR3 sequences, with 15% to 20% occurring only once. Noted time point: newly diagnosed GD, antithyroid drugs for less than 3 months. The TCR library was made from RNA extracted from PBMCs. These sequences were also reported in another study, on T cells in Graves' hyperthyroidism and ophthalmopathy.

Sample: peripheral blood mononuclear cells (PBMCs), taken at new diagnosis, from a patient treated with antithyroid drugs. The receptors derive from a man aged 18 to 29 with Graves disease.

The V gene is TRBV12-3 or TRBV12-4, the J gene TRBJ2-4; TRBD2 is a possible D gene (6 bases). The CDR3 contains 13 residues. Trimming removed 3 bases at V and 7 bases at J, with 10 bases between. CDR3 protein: CASSLTGRNIQYF. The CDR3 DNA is TGTGCCAGCAGTTTGACGGGGAGGAACATTCAGTACTTC.

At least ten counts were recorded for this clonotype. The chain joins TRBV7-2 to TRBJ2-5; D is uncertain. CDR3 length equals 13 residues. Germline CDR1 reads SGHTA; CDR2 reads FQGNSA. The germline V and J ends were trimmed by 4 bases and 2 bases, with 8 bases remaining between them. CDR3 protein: CASSSEVQETQYF. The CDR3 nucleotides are TGTGCCAGCAGCTCGGAAGTACAAGAGACCCAGTACTTC.

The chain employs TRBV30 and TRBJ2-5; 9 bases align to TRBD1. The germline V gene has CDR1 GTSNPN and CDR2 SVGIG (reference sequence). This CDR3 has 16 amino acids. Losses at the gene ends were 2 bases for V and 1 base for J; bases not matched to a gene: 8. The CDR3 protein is CAWSSGDREGQETQYF. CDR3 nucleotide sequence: TGTGCCTGGAGTAGCGGGGACAGGGAAGGCCAAGAGACCCAGTACTTC.